This T cell receptor beta chain originates from a study of a mutant IDH1 vaccine in newly diagnosed glioma. Study details: The study started vaccination 4-6 weeks after radiotherapy alone, or with temozolomide cycles. Visit V13 took place at week 47, and visit V12 happened at week 35.

With V trimmed by 2 bases and J by 9 bases, 4 bases remained unmatched. The CDR3 totals 13 residues. Germline values: CDR1 SSHAT, CDR2 FNYEAQ (reference sequence). Time point of the sample: week 47, end of study. Topical imiquimod accompanied each vaccine dose, which consisted of 300 ug of mutant IDH1 20-mer peptide. In the case of this clone: The antigen is not known.

Measured with immunoSEQ multiplex PCR; TCRdb has only the in-frame clones, and not every one. The profile shows about 23,000 clones, around 82% of them singletons. The rearrangement links TRBV7-7 to TRBJ2-5; the match to TRBD1 covers 9 bases. The receptor's source is a man aged 35-49 years with glioma. The sequenced sample was PBMCs, obtained from a glioma patient whose treatment included an IDH1 peptide vaccine. The CDR3 DNA reads as TGTGCCAGCAGCTTAATGGACAGGGGAGCCCAGTACTTC. Translating gives CASSLMDRGAQYF.